These 31 T cell receptor beta chains originate from one sample sequenced in a study of T cells in women clearing cervical HPV infection. Clones were read by immunoSEQ multiplex PCR, and TCRdb kept only the in-frame ones, dropping some. The sample data list 35,000 to 45,000 clones. The specimen was blood buffy coat. Every receptor here comes from a woman aged 18 to 75 with a cervical HPV16 infection that either progressed to CIN3+ or cleared (not recorded which).

Comments on this clone: The read is 3 residues too short to cover the CDR3 end, so that end is filled in from the germline J gene. The chain joins TRBV30 to TRBJ2-2, with 7 bases lining up with TRBD2. The germline V gene has CDR1 GTSNPN and CDR2 SVGIG (reference sequence). Trimming cost V 0 bases and J 6 bases; bases outside gene matches: 7. The CDR3 consists of 15 residues. This chain's CDR3 is CAWSVQAGIAGELFF. Incomplete CDR3 DNA: TGTGCCTGGAGTGTACAAGCGGGAATAGCCGGGGAG.

On this clone: The read ends 3 residues shy of where the CDR3 ends; the end is completed using the germline J gene. The rearrangement uses TRBV4-2 and TRBJ1-4; 9 bases line up with TRBD1. Germline loops: CDR1 LGHNA, CDR2 YNFKEQ. The J segment lost 8 bases and the V segment lost 4 bases, leaving 2 bases of the junction unmatched. This CDR3 is built from 13 residues. CDR3 bases read: TGTGCCAGCAGCCGGACAGGGGACGAAAAA. Its protein product is CASSRTGDEK. The entire CDR3 protein reads CASSRTGDEKLFF.

Details on this clone: From the germline J gene comes the end of the CDR3, since the read stops 3 residues before it. J is TRBJ2-5 and V is TRBV19, with 7 bases aligning to TRBD2. V was clipped by 11 bases and J by 5 bases; unmatched bases: 17. This CDR3 contains 15 residues. CDR1 is LNHDA, CDR2 SQIVND, per germline (reference sequence). CDR3 protein: CASNAGALLGETQYF. Incomplete CDR3 DNA: TGTGCCTCAAACGCGGGAGCGTTACTAGGGGAGACC.

A note on this clone: Read sequence stops 3 residues before the CDR3 end, and the germline J gene provides the missing end. The chain uses TRBV5-1 and TRBJ1-3; D is possibly TRBD1 (5 bases). This CDR3 is built from 14 residues. Between the trimmed V and J ends, which lost 3 bases and 7 bases, there was a span of 14 bases. The germline V gene encodes CDR1 SGHRS and CDR2 YFSETQ. CDR3 protein: CASSSQGGGNTIYF. The CDR3 DNA, read in part, is TGCGCCAGCAGCTCCCAGGGTGGAGGGAACACC.

For this clone: The observed sequence ends 3 residues before the CDR3 terminus, with the missing tail filled in from the germline J gene. V and J are TRBV19 and TRBJ2-1; 7 nucleotides agree with TRBD2. The germline CDR1 and CDR2 sequences are LNHDA and SQIVND (reference sequence). The CDR3 covers 16 residues. J gave up 3 bases and V 3 bases, and 8 bases lay outside the gene matches. CDR3 sequence reads: CASSMRAGSGYNEQFF. The sequenced part of the CDR3 DNA is TGTGCCAGTAGTATGAGAGCGGGGAGTGGCTACAATGAG.

As regards this clone: The CDR3 goes on 3 residues after the read ends, and that part is filled in from the germline J gene. The V call is TRBV2, the J call TRBJ1-5; D possibly corresponds to TRBD1 (6 bases). V lost 3 bases to trimming and J lost 7 bases, with 19 bases between them. The CDR3 has 16 amino acids. Germline assignment: CDR1 SNHLY and CDR2 FYNNEI. The CDR3 DNA, read in part, is TGTGCCAGCAGTGACACTGGGGGCAATGTCAACCAGCCC. It codes for CASSDTGGNVNQP. The full CDR3 reads CASSDTGGNVNQPQHF.

About this clone itself: The CDR3 end lies 3 residues beyond the end of the read and is filled in from the germline J gene. The rearrangement joins TRBV5-1 to TRBJ2-1, with 7 bases that match TRBD1. Unmatched junction bases numbered 12, after V lost 9 bases and J lost 6 bases. Germline V gene data show CDR1 as SGHRS and CDR2 as YFSETQ. The CDR3 loop spans 14 amino acids. Partial CDR3 DNA: TGCGCCACCCGCGAAGGGGGCGCGGGCAATGAG. Translated, it gives CATREGGAGNE. The whole CDR3 sequence reads CATREGGAGNEQFF.

A remark on this clone: Mismatch with germline at one junction end may stem from a read error. Read data end 3 residues before the CDR3 end; the end is taken from the germline J gene. This sequence joins TRBV4-2 and TRBJ1-4, with TRBD1 matching over 9 bases. The CDR3 totals 15 residues. CDR1 and CDR2 from the germline V gene are LGHNA and YNFKEQ. Partial CDR3 DNA: TGCGCCAGCAGCCAAGTAAACAGGGGGCATGAAAAA. Encoded protein: CASSQVNRGHEK. The complete CDR3 protein is CASSQVNRGHEKLFF.

About this clone itself: From the germline J gene comes the end of the CDR3, since the read stops 3 residues before it. The chain couples TRBV24-1 to TRBJ2-5; TRBD2 matches at 7 bases. Per germline, CDR1 KGHDR and CDR2 SFDVKD. V gave up 3 bases and J gave up 5 bases; unmatched junction bases: 5. The CDR3 runs 14 residues. The CDR3 DNA, read in part, is TGTGCCACCAGTGATGGGGACTACAGCGAGACC. Its translation: CATSDGDYSET. The whole CDR3 protein is CATSDGDYSETQYF.

The CDR3 bases that were read are TGCGCCAGCAGCCTCTGGACAGGGACTAATTCACCC. As protein: CASSLWTGTNSP. The whole CDR3 sequence reads CASSLWTGTNSPLHF. The chain links TRBV5-1 to TRBJ1-6; 8 bases align to TRBD1. The read stops 3 residues short of the end of the CDR3; the missing end is completed from the germline J gene. Unmatched junction bases numbered 6, after V lost 4 bases and J lost 6 bases. The CDR3 length is 15 residues. CDR1 and CDR2 from the germline V gene are SGHRS and YFSETQ.

CDR3 in amino acids: CASRLAGTGELFF. The covered CDR3 bases are TGTGCCAGCAGACTAGCCGGGACCGGGGAG. The chain couples TRBV7-2 to TRBJ2-2; D is possibly TRBD2 (6 bases). The read finishes 3 residues shy of the CDR3 end, and the germline J gene is used to complete it. Germline assignment: CDR1 SGHTA and CDR2 FQGNSA. V was shortened by 6 bases and J by 5 bases, with 10 bases between the two germline ends. This CDR3 has 13 amino acids.

Points on this clone: From the germline J gene comes the end of the CDR3, since the read stops 3 residues before it. The V and J genes are TRBV5-4 and TRBJ2-5; 10 positions match TRBD2. Germline-derived CDR1 and CDR2 are SGHNT and YYREEE (reference sequence). This CDR3 has 14 residues. CDR3 DNA (partial): TGTGCCAGCAGCTTGGCCGCTAGCGGGGGAACC. Translating it yields CASSLAASGGT. The whole CDR3 protein reads CASSLAASGGTQYF.

Remarks on this clone: The read ends 3 residues before the CDR3 terminus; that terminus is restored from the germline J gene. V gene TRBV6-2 or TRBV6-3 combines with J gene TRBJ1-5; tentatively, D is TRBD1 (6 bases). The germline V gene has CDR1 MNHEY and CDR2 SVGEGT. The ends were cut back, 5 bases at V and 0 bases at J, with 8 bases in the middle. CDR3 length: 14 residues. The CDR3 region is CASSGTNSNQPQHF. The sequenced CDR3 bases are TGTGCCAGCAGTGGGACAAATAGCAATCAGCCC.

Measured by frequency, this clone is medium-sized. Read coverage stops 3 residues before the CDR3 terminus; the germline J gene supplies the remainder. The V call is TRBV19, the J call TRBJ2-2; 13 bases match TRBD2. The CDR3 runs to 16 residues. V lost 5 bases and J lost 4; bases outside the gene matches: 4. The germline CDR1 and CDR2 sequences are LNHDA and SQIVND (reference sequence). CDR3 sequence: CASSRTSGSSTGELFF. The covered CDR3 bases are TGTGCCAGTAGTCGGACTAGCGGGAGTAGCACCGGGGAG.

Notes on this clone: The read is 3 residues too short to cover the CDR3 end, so that end is filled in from the germline J gene. The chain carries TRBV5-1 and TRBJ1-2; maybe TRBD1 (5 bases). The germline CDR1 and CDR2 sequences are SGHRS and YFSETQ. The CDR3 sequence is 13 residues long. The DNA read from the CDR3 is TGCGCCAGCAGCTTGGAGGGGAAGAAGGGC. Protein: CASSLEGKKG. The full CDR3 sequence reads CASSLEGKKGYTF.

With regard to this clone: The sequenced fragment ends 3 residues before the CDR3 boundary, so the rest is inferred from the germline J gene. The chain is built from TRBV5-4 and TRBJ2-1, with 9 bases that match TRBD1. Trimming removed 4 bases from V and 2 bases from J; junction bases left unmatched: 7. CDR3 length: 16 amino acids. Per the germline V gene, CDR1 is SGHNT and CDR2 is YYREEE (reference sequence). The CDR3 DNA, read in part, is TGTGCCAGCAGCGGTATTACAGGGGGCGCCTACAATGAG. Protein product: CASSGITGGAYNE. The whole CDR3 is CASSGITGGAYNEQFF.

Worth noting for this clone: The read is 3 residues too short to cover the CDR3 end, so that end is filled in from the germline J gene. The chain has TRBV7-9 and TRBJ2-1; TRBD2 matches at 13 bases. Germline assignment: CDR1 SEHNR and CDR2 FQNEAQ (reference sequence). The junction had 2 bases not matched to a gene; V was cut back by 9 bases and J by 6 bases. The CDR3 contains 13 residues. The sequenced part of the CDR3 DNA is TGTGCCAGTAGGACTAGCGGGGGCAATGAG. It codes for CASRTSGGNE. The full CDR3 protein reads CASRTSGGNEQFF.

A remark on this clone: The read finishes 3 residues shy of the CDR3 end, and the germline J gene is used to complete it. The V and J genes are TRBV18 and TRBJ1-5; 9 bases are shared with TRBD1. The germline gives CDR1 KGHSH, CDR2 LQKENI. V trimming: 5 bases; J trimming: 6 bases; junction bases outside the gene matches: 8. CDR3 length: 15 residues. Partial CDR3 DNA: TGTGCCAGCTCAGAGGACAGGGGTTTCGGTCAGCCC. Its translation is CASSEDRGFGQP. The whole CDR3 reads CASSEDRGFGQPQHF.

On this clone itself: Read data end 3 residues before the CDR3 end; the end is taken from the germline J gene. The rearrangement joins TRBV29-1 to TRBJ2-2; TRBD2 agrees at 7 bases. Germline values: CDR1 SQVTM, CDR2 ANQGSEA. V dropped 6 bases and J dropped 3; count of bases not matched to a gene: 7. The CDR3 is 14 amino acids. Incomplete CDR3 DNA: TGCAGCGTGGGACTACGGGGGGACACCGGGGAG. As protein: CSVGLRGDTGE. The full CDR3 sequence reads CSVGLRGDTGELFF.

Points on this clone: Read coverage stops 3 residues before the CDR3 terminus; the germline J gene supplies the remainder. The chain is built from TRBV7-7 and TRBJ2-5; 11 bases match TRBD2. V gave up 2 bases and J gave up 1 base; unmatched junction bases: 3. The CDR3 has 16 amino acids. The germline V gene encodes CDR1 SSHAT and CDR2 FNYEAQ (reference sequence). The CDR3 DNA, read in part, is TGTGCCAGCAGCTTAAGTAGCGGGGGGGCCCAAGAGACC. Protein: CASSLSSGGAQET. The CDR3 reads in full as CASSLSSGGAQETQYF.

With respect to this clone: The read ends 3 residues shy of where the CDR3 ends; the end is completed using the germline J gene. The chain couples TRBV2 to TRBJ2-1; 12 bases fit TRBD1. Looked up from germline, CDR1 is SNHLY and CDR2 is FYNNEI. The CDR3 length is 14 residues. After removal of 7 bases from V and 9 bases from J, the junction contained 7 bases not matched to a gene. CDR3 amino acids: CASMRDRGPAEQFF. Incomplete CDR3 DNA: TGTGCCAGCATGAGGGACAGGGGGCCGGCTGAG.

Concerning this clone itself: Sequencing ends 3 residues short of the CDR3 end; the germline J gene provides the rest. The chain employs TRBV6-2 or TRBV6-3 and TRBJ1-4; the match to TRBD1 covers 10 bases. J gave up 7 bases and V 3 bases, and 11 bases lay outside the gene matches. Germline-derived CDR1 and CDR2 are MNHEY and SVGEGT. The length of the CDR3 is 17 residues. CDR3 amino acids: CASSYHGTGVDREKLFF. The sequenced CDR3 bases are TGTGCCAGCAGTTATCACGGGACAGGGGTGGATCGTGAAAAA.

As regards this clone: The read falls 3 residues short of the CDR3 end, and the missing part is taken from the germline J gene. The chain uses TRBV7-2 and TRBJ2-5, with 7 bases identical to TRBD2. Unmatched junction bases numbered 2, after V lost 3 bases and J lost 4 bases. The germline V gene encodes CDR1 SGHTA and CDR2 FQGNSA. The CDR3 has 13 residues. The sequenced part of the CDR3 DNA is TGTGCCAGCAGCTTCGTAGCGGGAGAGACC. Its translation: CASSFVAGET. The full CDR3 reads CASSFVAGETQYF.

As for this clone: Read coverage stops 3 residues before the CDR3 terminus; the germline J gene supplies the remainder. This chain links TRBV6-2 or TRBV6-3 with TRBJ1-4; D is unclear. The CDR3 spans 17 residues. CDR1 MNHEY and CDR2 SVGEGT come from the germline V gene. The part of the CDR3 DNA that was read is TGTGCCAGCAGTTATGAGGAATGGATACCCAGGAGTTCACCA. Amino acids: CASSYEEWIPRSSP. The CDR3 in its entirety is CASSYEEWIPRSSPLFF.

Details on this clone: The CDR3 extends 3 residues past the end of the read, so its final part is completed from the germline J gene. The V and J genes are TRBV5-1 and TRBJ2-1; 8 positions match TRBD2. The CDR3 is 16 residues long. J was trimmed by 9 bases and V by 0 bases; bases with no gene match: 11. CDR1 SGHRS and CDR2 YFSETQ come from the germline V gene. CDR3: CASSLAVGGGPREQFF. CDR3 DNA (partial): TGCGCCAGCAGCTTGGCTGTTGGCGGGGGGCCCCGTGAG. Based on the CDR3 plus reference TRBV5-1 and TRBJ2-1, the full variable domain is KAGVTQTPRYLIKTRGQQVTLSCSPISGHRSVSWYQQTPGQGLQFLFEYFSETQRNKGNFPGRFSGRQFSNSRSEMNVSTLELGDSALYLCASSLAVGGGPREQFFGPGTRLTVL.

Remarks on this clone: The read ends 3 residues early relative to the CDR3; the germline J gene fills the gap. J is TRBJ2-3 and V is TRBV5-1; TRBD1 matches 8 bases. Germline CDR1 SGHRS, CDR2 YFSETQ. The J segment lost 1 base and the V segment lost 5 bases, leaving 6 bases of the junction unmatched. The CDR3 runs to 15 residues. CDR3 loop: CASRDGTGRTDTQYF. Partial CDR3 DNA: TGCGCCAGCAGGGACGGGACAGGTCGCACAGATACG. The full variable domain, completed using reference TRBV5-1 and TRBJ2-3, is KAGVTQTPRYLIKTRGQQVTLSCSPISGHRSVSWYQQTPGQGLQFLFEYFSETQRNKGNFPGRFSGRQFSNSRSEMNVSTLELGDSALYLCASRDGTGRTDTQYFGPGTRLTVL.

The part of the CDR3 DNA that was read is TGTGCCAGCAGCGGACAGGGGCTATTAGAGACC. This gives the protein CASSGQGLLET. The entire CDR3 is CASSGQGLLETQYF. The J gene is TRBJ2-5, the V gene TRBV9; the match to TRBD1 covers 8 bases. The read comes to an end 3 residues before the CDR3 does, leaving the germline J gene to fill in the end. V dropped 3 bases and J dropped 4; count of bases not matched to a gene: 5. This CDR3 is 14 amino acids long. Germline CDR1 and CDR2: SGDLS and YYNGEE.

With respect to this clone: The read halts 3 residues ahead of the CDR3 end, with the missing end drawn from the germline J gene. This chain links TRBV11-2 with TRBJ2-2; D uncertain. Germline assignment: CDR1 SGHAT and CDR2 FQNNGV. The CDR3 is 13 amino acids. Trimming left V 2 bases short and J 1 base short, with 2 bases between. CDR3 DNA, as far as it was read: TGTGCCAGCAGCTTACTGAACACCGGGGAG. Translated: CASSLLNTGE. The full CDR3 reads CASSLLNTGELFF.

Worth noting for this clone: The sequence runs out 3 residues before the end of the CDR3; the remainder is reconstructed from the germline J gene. The genes are TRBV14 and TRBJ2-5, with 13 bases aligning to TRBD2. CDR1 is SGHDN, CDR2 FVKESK, per germline. J gave up 5 bases and V 4 bases, and 10 bases lay outside the gene matches. The CDR3 extends over 17 amino acids. CDR3 in amino acids: CASSPGWTSGSWETQYF. CDR3 DNA (partial): TGTGCCAGCAGCCCCGGCTGGACTAGCGGGAGTTGGGAGACC.

As to this clone: The sequence runs out 3 residues before the end of the CDR3; the remainder is reconstructed from the germline J gene. The rearrangement uses TRBV11-2 and TRBJ2-5; tentatively, D is TRBD1 (6 bases). Trimming cost V 3 bases and J 2 bases, with 7 bases left between them. Germline CDR1 and CDR2: SGHAT and FQNNGV. CDR3 length: 13 amino acids. CDR3 residues: CASSFGQQETQYF. The sequenced part of the CDR3 DNA is TGTGCCAGCAGCTTTGGACAGCAAGAGACC.

On this clone itself: The read ends 3 residues early relative to the CDR3; the germline J gene fills the gap. The chain combines TRBV7-2 with TRBJ2-3; D possibly matches TRBD1 or TRBD2 (5 bases each). Trimming shortened V by 5 bases and J by 8 bases, and 17 bases separated the two germline ends. The CDR3 contains 14 residues. Per the germline V gene, CDR1 is SGHTA and CDR2 is FQGNSA. CDR3 in amino acids: CASSVGPQRGTQYF. The sequenced CDR3 bases are TGTGCCAGCAGCGTAGGGCCCCAGAGGGGTACG.